What follows are 25 T cell receptor beta chains derived from one specimen sequenced in a study of T cell changes during pregnancy in multiple sclerosis. Sequenced by immunoSEQ multiplex PCR; TCRdb stores in-frame clones only, minus some. This sample has about 53,000 clones, with roughly 91% found just once. Sequences were derived from CD4+ T cells from peripheral blood mononuclear cells, sampled in the third trimester of pregnancy. These TCRs come from a female donor with multiple sclerosis, enrolled in a pregnancy study.

The V gene is TRBV15, the J gene TRBJ1-1, with TRBD1 matching over 10 bases. Losses at the gene ends were 0 bases for V and 8 bases for J; bases not matched to a gene: 6. Germline V gene data show CDR1 as LNHNV and CDR2 as YYDKDF (reference sequence). The CDR3 is made up of 15 amino acids. The chain's CDR3 is CATSRDRDRGLEAFF. DNA for the CDR3: TGTGCCACCAGCAGAGACCGGGACAGGGGATTAGAAGCTTTCTTT. The variable domain in full, with the rest retrieved from reference TRBV15 and TRBJ1-1, is DAMVIQNPRYQVTQFGKPVTLSCSQTLNHNVMYWYQQKSSQAPKLLFHYYDKDFNNEADTPDNFQSRRPNTSFCFLDIRSPGLGDTAMYLCATSRDRDRGLEAFFGQGTRLTVV.

The J gene is TRBJ2-7, the V gene TRBV28, with D hard to call. CDR1 is MDHEN and CDR2 is SYDVKM in the germline V gene. The V end was cut by 1 base, the J end by 3 bases, with 10 bases between. The CDR3 spans 14 residues. The CDR3 DNA reads TGTGCCAGCAGTTTATACAGTTCAAACTACGAGCAGTACTTC. It codes for CASSLYSSNYEQYF.

The V call is TRBV28, the J call TRBJ1-4, with D unclear. Germline V gives CDR1 MDHEN, CDR2 SYDVKM. Trimming pared 3 bases from V and 2 bases from J, leaving 10 bases between. This CDR3 is 15 amino acids long. CDR3 loop: CASSFGPSTNEKLFF. The CDR3 bases are TGTGCCAGCAGTTTTGGGCCAAGCACTAATGAAAAACTGTTTTTT.

J is TRBJ2-3 and V is TRBV19, with D tentatively TRBD1 (7 bases). CDR1 and CDR2 (germline): LNHDA, SQIVND (reference sequence). Trimming shortened V by 6 bases and J by 8 bases, and 18 bases separated the two germline ends. There are 14 residues in the CDR3. CDR3 protein: CASSPGGGRGTQYF. The CDR3 bases are TGTGCCAGTAGCCCCGGAGGGGGCCGGGGTACGCAGTATTTT.

The J gene is TRBJ1-1, the V gene TRBV19; a weak D match, TRBD1 (6 bases). Germline loops: CDR1 LNHDA, CDR2 SQIVND (reference sequence). The CDR3 covers 16 residues. Trimming removed 3 bases at V and 0 bases at J, with 14 bases between. The CDR3 bases are TGTGCCAGTAGTATTAGGGGGGGCCAGGTGAACACTGAAGCTTTCTTT. This gives the protein CASSIRGGQVNTEAFF. The variable domain in full, completed from reference TRBV19 and TRBJ1-1, reads DGGITQSPKYLFRKEGQNVTLSCEQNLNHDAMYWYRQDPGQGLRLIYYSQIVNDFQKGDIAEGYSVSREKKESFPLTVTSAQKNPTAFYLCASSIRGGQVNTEAFFGQGTRLTVV.

V gene TRBV6-5 combines with J gene TRBJ1-2, with TRBD1 matching over 9 bases. The CDR3 has 14 residues. CDR1 MNHEY and CDR2 SVGAGI come from the germline V gene. V shed 6 bases, J shed 1 base, and the junction held 3 bases outside the gene matches. In DNA form, the CDR3 reads TGTGCCAGCAGCAAGACAGGGGGTAACTATGGCTACACCTTC. This codes for CASSKTGGNYGYTF.

V is TRBV19 and J is TRBJ1-1; the D is unclear. The CDR3 covers 15 residues. The germline gives CDR1 LNHDA, CDR2 SQIVND (reference sequence). The V end was cut by 2 bases, the J end by 0 bases, with 10 bases between. As DNA, the CDR3 is TGTGCCAGTAGTATAATCGGGGATCTGAACACTGAAGCTTTCTTT. Translating gives CASSIIGDLNTEAFF. The whole variable domain, filled in from reference TRBV19 and TRBJ1-1, reads DGGITQSPKYLFRKEGQNVTLSCEQNLNHDAMYWYRQDPGQGLRLIYYSQIVNDFQKGDIAEGYSVSREKKESFPLTVTSAQKNPTAFYLCASSIIGDLNTEAFFGQGTRLTVV.

This clone was observed a single time. The chain couples TRBV9 to TRBJ2-2, with D possibly matching TRBD2 (5 bases). The ends were cut back, 3 bases at V and 7 bases at J, with 7 bases in the middle. The CDR3 totals 12 residues. Germline CDR1 SGDLS, CDR2 YYNGEE. In DNA, the CDR3 is TGTGCCAGCAGCGAGGCGGGCGGGGAGCTGTTTTTT. Encoded protein: CASSEAGGELFF. Combining the CDR3 with reference TRBV9 and TRBJ2-2 gives the whole variable domain DSGVTQTPKHLITATGQRVTLRCSPRSGDLSVYWYQQSLDQGLQFLIQYYNGEERAKGNILERFSAQQFPDLHSELNLSSLELGDSALYFCASSEAGGELFFGEGSRLTVL.

This clone came up once. The chain links TRBV11-1 to TRBJ1-5, with D possibly TRBD1 on 5 matching bases. The germline V gene encodes CDR1 SGHAT and CDR2 FQDESV (reference sequence). The CDR3 totals 15 residues. The V gene lost 1 base and the J gene lost 3 bases, with 10 bases spanning the gap. The CDR3 sequence: CASSLGSGFNQPQHF. Here the CDR3 DNA reads TGTGCCAGCAGCTTAGGGTCAGGGTTCAATCAGCCCCAGCATTTT.

This clone was picked up one time. This chain links TRBV10-3 with TRBJ2-7; 9 positions agree with TRBD1. V shed 2 bases, J shed 5 bases, and the junction held 1 base outside the gene matches. Germline V gene lookup returns CDR1 ENHRY and CDR2 SYGVKD. This CDR3 has 13 amino acids. As DNA, the CDR3 is TGTGCCATCAGTGAGGGGGACAGGGACGAGCAGTACTTC. It yields the protein CAISEGDRDEQYF.

This clone was detected only a few times. The gene calls are TRBV5-1 and TRBJ2-7; D remains unclear. The CDR3 consists of 14 residues. The germline CDR1 and CDR2 sequences are SGHRS and YFSETQ. Trimming shortened V by 0 bases and J by 2 bases, and 9 bases separated the two germline ends. The CDR3 here is CASSLAKTPYEQYF. Written as DNA, the CDR3 is TGCGCCAGCAGCTTGGCCAAGACACCCTACGAGCAGTACTTC.

This chain uses TRBV7-3 with TRBJ2-1, with TRBD2 matching 11 bases. With 4 bases clipped from V and 4 bases from J, the junction kept 9 bases outside the gene matches. The germline gives CDR1 SGHTA, CDR2 FQGTGA. The CDR3 covers 17 residues. CDR3 protein: CASSSMEASGGYNEQFF. The DNA for the CDR3 is TGTGCCAGCAGCTCAATGGAGGCTAGCGGGGGGTACAATGAGCAGTTCTTC.

The chain carries TRBV5-1 and TRBJ1-3, with unresolved D. V was cut by 1 base and J by 2 bases, with 7 bases left in between. The CDR3 runs to 14 residues. CDR1 is SGHRS, CDR2 YFSETQ, per germline. CDR3 in amino acids: CASSLSRTGNTIYF. The DNA for the CDR3 is TGCGCCAGCAGCTTGAGCCGTACTGGAAACACCATATATTTT.

This rearrangement joins TRBV11-2 to TRBJ1-2; tentative D call: TRBD1 (6 bases). V lost 1 base and J 8 bases, leaving 20 bases between the germline ends. Germline V gives CDR1 SGHAT, CDR2 FQNNGV. The CDR3 contains 16 residues. This CDR3 reads CASSLGRGGQRGGYTF. The CDR3 DNA reads as TGTGCCAGCAGCTTAGGTAGGGGCGGACAGCGCGGGGGCTACACCTTC.

This chain links TRBV6-5 with TRBJ1-2; TRBD1 matches at 10 bases. The CDR3 extends over 14 amino acids. Germline trimming cut 10 bases from V and 4 bases from J; bases unmatched to any gene: 9. Germline CDR1 reads MNHEY; CDR2 reads SVGAGI. CDR3 in amino acids: CATAETGGVYGYTF. CDR3 bases: TGTGCCACCGCCGAGACAGGGGGCGTCTATGGCTACACCTTC.

The CDR3 DNA reads as TGTGCCAGCAGCGATTGGCATAATAGCAATCAGCCCCAGCATTTT. Protein product: CASSDWHNSNQPQHF. This chain links TRBV9 with TRBJ1-5; no clear D. Germline assignment: CDR1 SGDLS and CDR2 YYNGEE. Trimming shortened V by 3 bases and J by 0 bases, and 10 bases separated the two germline ends. The CDR3 is made up of 15 amino acids.

The rearrangement links TRBV2 to TRBJ1-6; perhaps TRBD1 as D (6 bases). From germline, CDR1 is SNHLY and CDR2 FYNNEI. Trimming took 6 bases from V and 7 from J, leaving 19 bases between them. The CDR3 sequence is 16 residues long. The CDR3 DNA follows: TGTGCCAGCAGGGGGGACACCCAGAAAGGGAATTCACCCCTCCACTTT. Its translation: CASRGDTQKGNSPLHF.

The chain recombines TRBV6-1 with TRBJ1-1; no definite D call. V shed 3 bases and J shed 0 bases, with 8 bases lying between them. In germline, CDR1 is MNHNS, CDR2 SASEGT. The CDR3 is 14 amino acids. CDR3 sequence: CASSEARVNTEAFF. The CDR3 bases are TGTGCCAGCAGTGAGGCCCGGGTGAACACTGAAGCTTTCTTT.

With regard to this clone: The junction does not match germline at one end; this may be a read error. The chain links TRBV6-4 to TRBJ2-1; 12 nucleotides line up with TRBD2. This CDR3 has 13 residues. Germline CDR1 reads MRHNA; CDR2 reads SNTAGT. CDR3 sequence: CASSELAGGLKLF. CDR3 nucleotides: TGTGCCAGCAGTGAACTAGCGGGGGGCCTTAAGCTCTTC.

Written as DNA, the CDR3 is TGTGCCATCAGTGGGGCCCACAATGAGCAGTTCTTC. Its protein is CAISGAHNEQFF. The chain couples TRBV10-3 to TRBJ2-1, with D uncertain. This CDR3 comprises 12 residues. Germline V gene data show CDR1 as ENHRY and CDR2 as SYGVKD. Trimming took off 4 bases at V and 5 bases at J, with 6 bases between the two ends.

The rearrangement links TRBV5-1 to TRBJ1-3; TRBD1 matches at 9 bases. The V gene end was trimmed by 0 bases and the J gene end by 1 base; junction bases not matched to a gene: 2. The CDR3 consists of 16 residues. Germline CDR1 reads SGHRS; CDR2 reads YFSETQ. CDR3 sequence reads: CASSLVGQGSGNTIYF. The CDR3 nucleotides are TGCGCCAGCAGCTTGGTGGGACAGGGTTCTGGAAACACCATATATTTT.

The J gene is TRBJ2-1, the V gene TRBV18; D might be TRBD2 (6 bases). This CDR3 is 15 amino acids long. The V gene lost 3 bases and the J gene lost 2 bases, with 11 bases spanning the gap. The V gene's germline CDR1 is KGHSH and CDR2 LQKENI. The CDR3 is CASSPSGGTYNEQFF. CDR3 DNA: TGTGCCAGCTCACCTTCCGGGGGAACCTACAATGAGCAGTTCTTC.

This clone was picked up one time. This chain joins TRBV11-2 and TRBJ2-1; 12 bases line up with TRBD2. V lost 1 base to trimming and J lost 9 bases; unmatched junction nucleotides: 4. The CDR3 extends over 15 amino acids. Germline V gives CDR1 SGHAT, CDR2 FQNNGV. CDR3 amino acids: CASSLASGGASEQFF. The DNA for the CDR3 is TGTGCCAGCAGCTTAGCTAGCGGGGGGGCCTCTGAGCAGTTCTTC.

CDR3 loop: CASSSRGGLYNEQFF. CDR3 sequence (DNA): TGTGCCAGCAGCTCCCGGGGGGGCCTGTACAATGAGCAGTTCTTC. The gene calls are TRBV7-6 and TRBJ2-1; TRBD2 matches 8 bases. The CDR3 runs 15 residues. Looked up from germline, CDR1 is SGHVS and CDR2 is FNYEAQ. After removal of 4 bases from V and 4 bases from J, the junction contained 6 bases not matched to a gene.

The rearrangement links TRBV20-1 to TRBJ2-5; no clear D gene. Per germline, CDR1 DFQATT and CDR2 SNEGSKA (reference sequence). The V gene lost 1 base and the J gene lost 5 bases, with 5 bases spanning the gap. This CDR3 is 11 amino acids long. The CDR3 spells CSARVLETQYF. The DNA of the CDR3 is TGCAGTGCTAGAGTTCTGGAGACCCAGTACTTC.